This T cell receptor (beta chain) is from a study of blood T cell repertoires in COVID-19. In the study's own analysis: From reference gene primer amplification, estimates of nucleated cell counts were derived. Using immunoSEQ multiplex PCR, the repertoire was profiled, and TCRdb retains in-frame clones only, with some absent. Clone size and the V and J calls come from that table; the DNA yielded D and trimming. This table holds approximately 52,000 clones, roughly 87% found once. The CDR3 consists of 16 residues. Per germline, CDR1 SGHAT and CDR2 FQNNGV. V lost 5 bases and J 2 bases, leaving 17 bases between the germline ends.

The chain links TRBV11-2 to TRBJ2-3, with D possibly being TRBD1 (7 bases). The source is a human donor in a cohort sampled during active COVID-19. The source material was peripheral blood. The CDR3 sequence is CASSRNRGTDTDTQYF. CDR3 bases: TGTGCCAGCAGCCGAAACCGCGGGACAGACACAGATACGCAGTATTTT.